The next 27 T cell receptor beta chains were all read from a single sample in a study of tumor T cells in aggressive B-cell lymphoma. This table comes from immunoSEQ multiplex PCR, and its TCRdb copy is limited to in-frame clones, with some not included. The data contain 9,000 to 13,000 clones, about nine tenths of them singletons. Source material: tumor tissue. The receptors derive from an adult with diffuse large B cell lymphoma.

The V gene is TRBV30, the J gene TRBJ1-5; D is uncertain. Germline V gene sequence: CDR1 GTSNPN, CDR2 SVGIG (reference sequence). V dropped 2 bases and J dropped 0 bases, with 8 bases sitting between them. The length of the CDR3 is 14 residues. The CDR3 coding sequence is TGTGCCTGGAGTTCCCTAATTAGCAATCAGCCCCAGCATTTT. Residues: CAWSSLISNQPQHF. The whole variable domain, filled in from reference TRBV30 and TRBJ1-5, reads SQTIHQWPATLVQPVGSPLSLECTVEGTSNPNLYWYRQAAGRGLQLLFYSVGIGQISSEVPQNLSASRPQDRQFILSSKKLLLSDSGFYLCAWSSLISNQPQHFGDGTRLSIL.

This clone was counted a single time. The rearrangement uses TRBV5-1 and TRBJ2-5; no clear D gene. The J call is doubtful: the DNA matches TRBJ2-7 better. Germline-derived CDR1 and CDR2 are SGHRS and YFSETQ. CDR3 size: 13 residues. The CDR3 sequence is CASSPTNLGEQYF. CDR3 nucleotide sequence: TGCGCCAGCAGCCCGACCAACTTGGGCGAGCAGTACTTC.

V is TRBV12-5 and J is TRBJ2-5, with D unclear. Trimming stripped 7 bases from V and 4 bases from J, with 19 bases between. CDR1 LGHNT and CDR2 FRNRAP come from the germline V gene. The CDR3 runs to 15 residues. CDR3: CASVLSLTVGETQYF. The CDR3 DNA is TGTGCTAGTGTCCTTAGTCTCACTGTTGGAGAGACCCAGTACTTC.

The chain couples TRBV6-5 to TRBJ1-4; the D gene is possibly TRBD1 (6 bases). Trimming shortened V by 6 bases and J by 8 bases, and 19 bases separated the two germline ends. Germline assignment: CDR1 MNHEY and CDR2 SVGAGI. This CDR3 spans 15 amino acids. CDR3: CASRSGGLGGEKLFF. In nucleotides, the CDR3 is TGTGCCAGCAGGTCCGGGGGACTAGGGGGAGAAAAACTGTTTTTT.

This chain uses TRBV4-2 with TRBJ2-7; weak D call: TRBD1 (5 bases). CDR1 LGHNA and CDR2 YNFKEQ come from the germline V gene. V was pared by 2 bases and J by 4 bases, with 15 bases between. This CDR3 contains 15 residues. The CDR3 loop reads CASSQTIQGPYEQYF. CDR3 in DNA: TGTGCCAGCAGCCAAACCATCCAGGGTCCATACGAGCAGTACTTC.

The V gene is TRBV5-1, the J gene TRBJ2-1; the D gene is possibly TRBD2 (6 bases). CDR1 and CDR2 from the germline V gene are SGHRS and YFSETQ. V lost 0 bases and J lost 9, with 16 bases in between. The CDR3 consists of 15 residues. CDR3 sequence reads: CASSLVGTAGREQFF. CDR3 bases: TGCGCCAGCAGCTTGGTGGGCACGGCGGGGCGTGAGCAGTTCTTC.

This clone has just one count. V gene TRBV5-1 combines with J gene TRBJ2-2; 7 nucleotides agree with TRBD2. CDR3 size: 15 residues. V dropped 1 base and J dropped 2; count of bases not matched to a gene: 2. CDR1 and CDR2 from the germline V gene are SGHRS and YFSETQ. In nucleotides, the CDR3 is TGCGCCAGCAGCTTGTCGGGGGGTAACACCGGGGAGCTGTTTTTT. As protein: CASSLSGGNTGELFF.

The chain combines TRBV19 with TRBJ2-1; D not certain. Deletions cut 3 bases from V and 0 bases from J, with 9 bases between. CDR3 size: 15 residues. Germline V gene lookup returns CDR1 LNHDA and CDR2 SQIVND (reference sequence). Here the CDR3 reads CASSIAASSYNEQFF. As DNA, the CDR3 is TGTGCCAGTAGTATCGCGGCGAGCTCCTACAATGAGCAGTTCTTC. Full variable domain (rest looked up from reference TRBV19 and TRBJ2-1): DGGITQSPKYLFRKEGQNVTLSCEQNLNHDAMYWYRQDPGQGLRLIYYSQIVNDFQKGDIAEGYSVSREKKESFPLTVTSAQKNPTAFYLCASSIAASSYNEQFFGPGTRLTVL.

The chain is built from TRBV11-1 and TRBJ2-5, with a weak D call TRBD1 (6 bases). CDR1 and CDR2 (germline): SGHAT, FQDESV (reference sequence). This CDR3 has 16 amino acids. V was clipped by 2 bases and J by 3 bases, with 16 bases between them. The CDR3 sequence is CASSLRTQGSKETQYF. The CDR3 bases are TGTGCCAGCAGCTTACGGACCCAGGGGTCGAAAGAGACCCAGTACTTC.

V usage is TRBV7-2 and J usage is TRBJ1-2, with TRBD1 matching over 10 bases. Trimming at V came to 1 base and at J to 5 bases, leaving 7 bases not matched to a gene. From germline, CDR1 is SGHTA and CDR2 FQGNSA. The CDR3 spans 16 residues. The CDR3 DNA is TGTGCCAGCAGCTTAGTGGGACAGGGGATACAATATGGCTACACCTTC. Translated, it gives CASSLVGQGIQYGYTF.

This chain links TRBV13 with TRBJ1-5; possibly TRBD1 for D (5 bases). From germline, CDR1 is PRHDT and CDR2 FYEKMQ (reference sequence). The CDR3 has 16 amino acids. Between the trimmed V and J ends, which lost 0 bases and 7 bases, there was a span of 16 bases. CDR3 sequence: CASSLGPTGRAQPQHF. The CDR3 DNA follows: TGTGCCAGCAGCTTAGGGCCGACCGGCAGGGCACAGCCCCAGCATTTT.

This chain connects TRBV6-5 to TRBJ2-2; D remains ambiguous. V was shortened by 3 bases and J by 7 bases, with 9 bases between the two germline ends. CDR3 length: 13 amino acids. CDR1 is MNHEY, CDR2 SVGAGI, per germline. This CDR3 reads CASSYVSGGELFF. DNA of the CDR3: TGTGCCAGCAGTTATGTTTCCGGCGGGGAGCTGTTTTTT.

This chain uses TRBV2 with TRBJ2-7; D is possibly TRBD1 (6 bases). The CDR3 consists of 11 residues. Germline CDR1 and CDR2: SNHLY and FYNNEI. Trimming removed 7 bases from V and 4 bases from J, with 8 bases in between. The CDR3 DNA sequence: TGTGCCAGCAAGGGGGAGTACGAGCAGTACTTC. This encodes CASKGEYEQYF.

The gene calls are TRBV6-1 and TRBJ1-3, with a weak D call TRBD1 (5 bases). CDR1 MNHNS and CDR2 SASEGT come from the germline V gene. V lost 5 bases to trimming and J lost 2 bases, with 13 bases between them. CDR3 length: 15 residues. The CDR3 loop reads CASSSQGEAGNTIYF. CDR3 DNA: TGTGCCAGCAGTTCCCAGGGTGAAGCTGGAAACACCATATATTTT.

CDR3 sequence reads: CASGAPGGSYNEQFF. The CDR3 nucleotides read TGTGCTAGTGGCGCGCCAGGGGGCTCCTACAATGAGCAGTTCTTC. The chain links TRBV12-5 to TRBJ2-1; 7 bases align to TRBD1. V lost 6 bases to trimming and J lost 0 bases; unmatched junction nucleotides: 5. The length of the CDR3 is 15 residues. Germline CDR1 and CDR2: LGHNT and FRNRAP.

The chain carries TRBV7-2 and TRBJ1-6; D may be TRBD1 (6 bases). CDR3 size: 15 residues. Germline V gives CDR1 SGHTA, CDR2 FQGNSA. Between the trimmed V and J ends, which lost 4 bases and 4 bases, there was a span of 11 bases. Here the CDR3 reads CASSSGHAYNSPLHF. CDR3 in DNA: TGTGCCAGCAGCTCGGGACACGCTTATAATTCACCCCTCCACTTT.

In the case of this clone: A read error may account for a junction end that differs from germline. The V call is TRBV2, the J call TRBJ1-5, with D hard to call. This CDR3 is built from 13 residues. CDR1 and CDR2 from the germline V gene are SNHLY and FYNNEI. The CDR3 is CASTLMGDQAQHF. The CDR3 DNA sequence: TGTGCCAGCACTCTGATGGGCGATCAGGCCCAGCATTTT.

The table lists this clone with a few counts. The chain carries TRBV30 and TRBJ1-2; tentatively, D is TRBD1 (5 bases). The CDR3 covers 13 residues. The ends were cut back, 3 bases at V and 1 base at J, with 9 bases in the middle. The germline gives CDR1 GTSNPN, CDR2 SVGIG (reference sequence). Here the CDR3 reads CAWSPDINYGYTF. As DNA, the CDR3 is TGTGCCTGGAGCCCGGACATTAACTATGGCTACACCTTC.

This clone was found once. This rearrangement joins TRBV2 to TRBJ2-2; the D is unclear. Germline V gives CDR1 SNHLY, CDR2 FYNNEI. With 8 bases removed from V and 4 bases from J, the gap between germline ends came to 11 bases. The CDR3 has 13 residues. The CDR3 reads CASSPAGTGELFF. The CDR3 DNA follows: TGTGCCAGCTCCCCCGCCGGCACCGGGGAGCTGTTTTTT. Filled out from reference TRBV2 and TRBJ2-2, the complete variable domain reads EPEVTQTPSHQVTQMGQEVILRCVPISNHLYFYWYRQILGQKVEFLVSFYNNEISEKSEIFDDQFSVERPDGSNFTLKIRSTKLEDSAMYFCASSPAGTGELFFGEGSRLTVL.

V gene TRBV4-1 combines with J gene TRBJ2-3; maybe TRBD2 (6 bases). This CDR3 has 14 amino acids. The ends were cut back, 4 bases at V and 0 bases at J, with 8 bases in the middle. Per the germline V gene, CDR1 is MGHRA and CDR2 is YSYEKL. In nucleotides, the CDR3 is TGCGCCAGCAGCCCCCGGGAGAGCACAGATACGCAGTATTTT. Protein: CASSPRESTDTQYF.

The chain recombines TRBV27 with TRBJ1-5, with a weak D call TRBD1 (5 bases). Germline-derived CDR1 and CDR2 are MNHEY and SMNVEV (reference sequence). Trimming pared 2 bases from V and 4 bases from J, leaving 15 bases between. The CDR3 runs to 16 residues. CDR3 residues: CASSLGAGMGNQPQHF. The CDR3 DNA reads TGTGCCAGCAGTTTAGGGGCAGGGATGGGGAATCAGCCCCAGCATTTT.

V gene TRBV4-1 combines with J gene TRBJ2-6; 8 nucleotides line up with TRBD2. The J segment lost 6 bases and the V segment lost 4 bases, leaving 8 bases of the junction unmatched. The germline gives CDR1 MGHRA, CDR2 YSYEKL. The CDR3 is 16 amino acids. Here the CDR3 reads CASSPGGAFAANVLTF. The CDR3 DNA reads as TGCGCCAGCAGCCCCGGGGGGGCTTTCGCGGCCAACGTCCTGACTTTC.

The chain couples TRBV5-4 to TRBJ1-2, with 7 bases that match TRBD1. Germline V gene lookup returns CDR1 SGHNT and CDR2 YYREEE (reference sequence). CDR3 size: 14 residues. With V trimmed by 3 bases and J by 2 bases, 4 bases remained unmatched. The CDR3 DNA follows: TGTGCCAGCAGCTCGACAGGGATCAACTATGGCTACACCTTC. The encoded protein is CASSSTGINYGYTF.

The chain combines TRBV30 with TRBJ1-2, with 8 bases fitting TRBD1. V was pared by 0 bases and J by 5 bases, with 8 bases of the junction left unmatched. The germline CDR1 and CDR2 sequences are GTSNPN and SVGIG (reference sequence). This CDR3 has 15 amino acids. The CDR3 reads CAWSVLPGGAYGYTF. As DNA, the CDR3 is TGTGCCTGGAGTGTACTTCCAGGGGGCGCATATGGCTACACCTTC.

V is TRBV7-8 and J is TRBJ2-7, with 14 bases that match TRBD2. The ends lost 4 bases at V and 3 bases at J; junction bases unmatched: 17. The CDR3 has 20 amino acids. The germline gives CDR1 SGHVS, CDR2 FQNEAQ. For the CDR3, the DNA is TGTGCCAGCAGCTCAAAAGGGGGGGTAGGACTAGCGGGAGGCCTCTACGAGCAGTACTTC. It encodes CASSSKGGVGLAGGLYEQYF. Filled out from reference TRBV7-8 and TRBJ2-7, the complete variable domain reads GAGVSQSPRYKVAKRGQDVALRCDPISGHVSLFWYQQALGQGPEFLTYFQNEAQLDKSGLPSDRFFAERPEGSVSTLKIQRTQQEDSAVYLCASSSKGGVGLAGGLYEQYFGPGTRLTVT.

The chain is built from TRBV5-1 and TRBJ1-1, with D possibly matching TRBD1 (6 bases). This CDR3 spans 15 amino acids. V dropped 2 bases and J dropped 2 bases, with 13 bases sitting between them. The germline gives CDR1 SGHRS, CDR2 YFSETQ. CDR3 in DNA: TGCGCCAGCAGCTTACAGGGCCCGCTTAACACTGAAGCTTTCTTT. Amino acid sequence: CASSLQGPLNTEAFF.

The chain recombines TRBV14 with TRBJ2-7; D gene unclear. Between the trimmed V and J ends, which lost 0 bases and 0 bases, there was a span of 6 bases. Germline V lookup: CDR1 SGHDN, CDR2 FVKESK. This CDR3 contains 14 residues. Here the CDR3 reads CASSQDYGSYEQYF. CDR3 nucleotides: TGTGCCAGCAGCCAAGATTACGGCTCCTACGAGCAGTACTTC.